This is a list of T cell receptor beta chains from one sample in a study of shared clonotypes between healthy human individuals. The protocol was immunoSEQ multiplex PCR, while the TCRdb copy is restricted to in-frame clones and leaves out a portion. The repertoire includes hundreds of thousands of clones, about 95% of them detected once, and less than 0.12% sits in the top ten. Sequences were obtained from naive CD8+ T cells sorted from blood. These receptors were collected from a woman aged 25 to 39 in good health. The CDR3 runs from the conserved cysteine through the conserved F or W.

TRBV30 | CAWSGMGSHGYTF
TRBV7-2 | CASSYVSRGLRQNTGELFF
TRBV4-1 | CASSPPLGLVNTGELFF
TRBV28 | CASSLYLAGDQAYEQYF
TRBV19 | CASSAGTGVMNTEAFF
TRBV5-4 | CASSRSGYTGELFF
TRBV5-6 | CASSYGQGNTEAFF
TRBV9 | CASSVAPRDKVYEQYF
TRBV7-8 | CASSLGWAPYNQPQHF
TRBV15 | CATRRVGSDEQFF
TRBV7-2 | CASSLGTSGSNEQFF
TRBV2 | CASSVFQRSRGNEQFF
TRBV2 | CARRKNTGELFF
TRBV2 | CASSNGPGYTF
TRBV28 | CASSLPAGVGDYEQYF
TRBV25-1 | CASSEGQSTYEQYF
TRBV27 | CASSLIGSRLGVGNYGYTF
TRBV5-8 | CASSLSGYSNQPQHF
TRBV10-3 | CAISEGQTNVEKLFF
TRBV27 | CASSSTDQPQHF
TRBV28 | CASSGTDYGYTF
TRBV5-6 | CASSLVGTGSREQYF
TRBV7-9 | CASSPGGNNEKLFF
TRBV7-9 | CASSSPLAGGVDTQYF
TRBV5-6 | CASSLQGDTQYF
TRBV7-9 | CASTLAGGTGEQFF
TRBV2 | CASSVWGGGYNEQFF
TRBV28 | CASSLTLRSNQPQHF
TRBV11-3 | CASRGLAGGMAKNIQYF
TRBV7-6 | CASSLASGSGGPGDIQYF
TRBV4-1 | CASSPRLAGSNTQYF
TRBV28 | CASSFPPTGARQETQYF
TRBV4-1 | CASSQGELAGEQYF
TRBV11-2 | CASSPGTAGYTF
TRBV12-2 | CASRLDRPGDTIYF
TRBV27 | CASSRGTHNEQYF
TRBV1 | CTSKSWRLNNYGYTF
TRBV28 | CASSFQGGETQYF
TRBV27 | CASSLFGTLTYNEQFF
TRBV9 | CASSASPYEQYF
TRBV28 | CASSLDSSLQGTNEKLFF
TRBV27 | CASSLWSGSLNTEAFF
TRBV19 | CASRRRTGGDEQFF
TRBV28 | CASSLSLIGSYSNQPQHF
TRBV10-3 | CAISTRTGLDRDEQFF
TRBV5-6 | CASSSWDRVQETQYF
TRBV29-1 | CSVGSQSGWYEQYF
TRBV6-1 | CASSTGGYEQYF
TRBV5-4 | CASSTGTASTDTQYF
TRBV27 | CASSSGTGRTEAFF
TRBV27 | CASSLGFRQATYEQYF
TRBV28 | CASSPQGGVNTGELFF
TRBV27 | CASIGQNTYEQYF